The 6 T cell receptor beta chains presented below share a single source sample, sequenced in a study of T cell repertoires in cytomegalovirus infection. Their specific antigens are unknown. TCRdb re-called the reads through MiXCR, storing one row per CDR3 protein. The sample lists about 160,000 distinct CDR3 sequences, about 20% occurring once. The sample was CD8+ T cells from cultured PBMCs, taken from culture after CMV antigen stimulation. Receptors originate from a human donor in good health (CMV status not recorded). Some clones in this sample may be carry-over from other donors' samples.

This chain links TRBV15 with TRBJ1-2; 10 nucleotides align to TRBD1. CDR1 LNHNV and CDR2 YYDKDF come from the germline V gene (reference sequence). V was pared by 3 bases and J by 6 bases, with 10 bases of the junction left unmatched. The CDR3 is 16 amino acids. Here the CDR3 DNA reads TGTGCCACCAGCAGGCCACGGGGACAGGGGATTCATGGCTACACCTTC. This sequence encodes CATSRPRGQGIHGYTF.

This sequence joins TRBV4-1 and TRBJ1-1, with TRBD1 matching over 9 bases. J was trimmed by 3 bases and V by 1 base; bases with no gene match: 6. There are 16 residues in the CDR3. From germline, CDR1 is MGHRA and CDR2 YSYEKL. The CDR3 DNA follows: TGCGCCAGCAGCCAAGGTCAACAGGGGGCCGACACTGAAGCTTTCTTT. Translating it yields CASSQGQQGADTEAFF.

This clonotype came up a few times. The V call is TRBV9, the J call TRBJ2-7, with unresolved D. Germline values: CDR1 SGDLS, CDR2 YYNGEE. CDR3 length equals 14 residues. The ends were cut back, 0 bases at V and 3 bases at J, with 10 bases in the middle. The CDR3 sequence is CASSVAAAFYEQYF. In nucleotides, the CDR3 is TGTGCCAGCAGCGTAGCGGCAGCCTTCTACGAGCAGTACTTC.

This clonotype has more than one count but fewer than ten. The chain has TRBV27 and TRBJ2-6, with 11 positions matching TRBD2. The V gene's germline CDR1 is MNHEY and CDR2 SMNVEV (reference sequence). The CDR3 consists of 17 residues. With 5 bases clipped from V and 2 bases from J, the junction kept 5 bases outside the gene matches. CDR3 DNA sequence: TGTGCCAGCAGTGGTAGCGGGGGGGCAACTGGGGCCAACGTCCTGACTTTC. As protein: CASSGSGGATGANVLTF.

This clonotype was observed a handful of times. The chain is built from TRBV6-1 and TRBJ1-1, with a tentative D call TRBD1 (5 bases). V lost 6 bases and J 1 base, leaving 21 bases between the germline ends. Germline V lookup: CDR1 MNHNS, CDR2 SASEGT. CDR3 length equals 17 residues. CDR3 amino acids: CASSGGFVRRQNTEAFF. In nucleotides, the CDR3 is TGTGCCAGCAGCGGGGGGTTTGTCCGGCGCCAGAACACTGAAGCTTTCTTT.

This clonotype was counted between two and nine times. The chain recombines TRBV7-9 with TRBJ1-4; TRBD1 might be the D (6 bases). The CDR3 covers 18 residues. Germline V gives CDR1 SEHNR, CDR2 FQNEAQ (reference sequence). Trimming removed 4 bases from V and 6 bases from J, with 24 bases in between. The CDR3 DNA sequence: TGTGCCAGCAGCTCCGAAGCCGACAGGACGCGCACAGATGAAAAACTGTTTTTT. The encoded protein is CASSSEADRTRTDEKLFF.